The T cell receptor (beta chain) under discussion was sequenced for a study of blood T cells in healthy people across ages. The authors ran a second PCR of 7 to 11 cycles using a sample-barcoded 5' primer and a J-beta primer mix. The template-switch adaptor, which had 12 random nucleotides, put a tag on each cDNA molecule. All samples gave at least 2.5 million CDR3-containing paired-end reads. Each CDR3 protein gets one entry after TCRdb re-called the 5' RACE reads with MiXCR. The sample holds roughly 730,000 distinct CDR3 sequences, roughly 56% seen once. The trim removed 4 bases at V and 4 bases at J, leaving 11 bases unmatched. This CDR3 has 18 residues. Germline V gives CDR1 KGHSH, CDR2 LQKENI.

The origin of this receptor is a man in his forties in good health. Source material: blood. The gene calls are TRBV18 and TRBJ2-6, with 9 bases that match TRBD1. The CDR3 here is CASSLRTGEASGANVLTF. CDR3 sequence (DNA): TGTGCCAGCTCACTTCGGACAGGGGAAGCGAGCGGGGCCAACGTCCTGACTTTC.